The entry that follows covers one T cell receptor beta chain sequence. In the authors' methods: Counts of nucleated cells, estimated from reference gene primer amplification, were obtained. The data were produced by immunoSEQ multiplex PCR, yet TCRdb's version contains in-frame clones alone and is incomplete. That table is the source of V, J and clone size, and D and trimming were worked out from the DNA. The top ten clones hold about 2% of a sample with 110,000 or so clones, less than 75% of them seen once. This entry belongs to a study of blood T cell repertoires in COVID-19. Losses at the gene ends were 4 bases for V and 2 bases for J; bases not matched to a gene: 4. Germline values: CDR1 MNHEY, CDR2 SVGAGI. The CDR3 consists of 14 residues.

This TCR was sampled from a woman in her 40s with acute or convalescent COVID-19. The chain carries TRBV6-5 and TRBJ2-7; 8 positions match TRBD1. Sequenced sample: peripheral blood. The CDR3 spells CASSWRQGPYEQYF. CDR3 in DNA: TGTGCCAGCAGTTGGCGACAGGGGCCCTACGAGCAGTACTTC.